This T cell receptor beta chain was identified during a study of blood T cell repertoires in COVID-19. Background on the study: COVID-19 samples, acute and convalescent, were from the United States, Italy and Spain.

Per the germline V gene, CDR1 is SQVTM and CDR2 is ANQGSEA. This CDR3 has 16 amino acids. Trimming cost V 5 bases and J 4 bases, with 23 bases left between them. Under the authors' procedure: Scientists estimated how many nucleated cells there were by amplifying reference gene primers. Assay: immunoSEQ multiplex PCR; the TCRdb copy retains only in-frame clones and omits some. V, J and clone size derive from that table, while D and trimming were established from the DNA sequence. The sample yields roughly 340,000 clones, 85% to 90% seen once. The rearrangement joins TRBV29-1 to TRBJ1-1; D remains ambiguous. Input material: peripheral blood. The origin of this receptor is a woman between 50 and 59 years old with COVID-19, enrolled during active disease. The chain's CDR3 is CSVPPGGRRIGTEAFF. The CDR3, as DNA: TGCAGCGTTCCACCGGGAGGCCGGAGGATTGGCACTGAAGCTTTCTTT.